This T cell receptor beta chain was identified in a study of breast tumors, draining lymph nodes, adjacent tissues. Notes on the study in general: Data only fit, rather than demonstrated, lymph node origin of most tumor T cells.

Note on this clonotype: Its specificity is unknown.

The CDR3 totals 13 residues. Germline loops: CDR1 SSHAT, CDR2 FNYEAQ (reference sequence). Samples came from axillary lymph nodes draining the breast cancer. MiXCR, applied by TCRdb to the multiplex PCR reads, yields one record per CDR3 protein. The repertoire has under 300,000 distinct CDR3 sequences, less than 35% of them found once; the top ten carry about 3.3%. The chain has TRBV7-7 and TRBJ2-7, with D hard to call. Sequenced input: axillary lymph node tissue. The receptor was isolated from a female donor with breast cancer. Some clones in this sample may be carry-over from other donors' samples. Here the CDR3 DNA reads TGTGCTAGCAGCTGCCAGAATAACTACGAGCAGTACGTC. It yields the protein CASSCQNNYEQYV.